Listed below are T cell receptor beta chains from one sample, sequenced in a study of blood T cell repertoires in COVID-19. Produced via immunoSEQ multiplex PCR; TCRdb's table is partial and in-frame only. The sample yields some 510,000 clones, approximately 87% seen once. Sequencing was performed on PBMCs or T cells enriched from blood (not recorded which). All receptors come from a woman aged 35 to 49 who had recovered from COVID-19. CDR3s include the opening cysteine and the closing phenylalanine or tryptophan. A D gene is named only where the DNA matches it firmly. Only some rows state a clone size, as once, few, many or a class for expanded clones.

cdr3_aa: CASSAQTYNQPQHF; cdr3_nt: TGTGCCAGCAGTGCGCAAACCTACAATCAGCCCCAGCATTTT; cdr3_length: 14; j_call: TRBJ1-5; d_call: -; v_call: TRBV2; clone_size: -
cdr3_aa: CASSEQANTEAFF; cdr3_nt: TGTGCCAGCAGTGAACAAGCGAACACTGAAGCTTTCTTT; cdr3_length: 13; j_call: TRBJ1-1; d_call: -; v_call: TRBV6-1; clone_size: -
cdr3_aa: CASSNLLTSGDYEQYF; cdr3_nt: TGTGCCAGCAGCAACTTACTGACTAGCGGAGACTACGAGCAGTACTTC; cdr3_length: 16; j_call: TRBJ2-7; d_call: TRBD2; v_call: TRBV13; clone_size: -
cdr3_aa: CASSQEGRQGTYEQYF; cdr3_nt: TGCGCCAGCAGCCAAGAAGGGAGACAGGGGACCTACGAGCAGTACTTC; cdr3_length: 16; j_call: TRBJ2-7; d_call: TRBD1; v_call: TRBV4-1; clone_size: -
cdr3_aa: CASSQSIGTAIQETQYF; cdr3_nt: TGTGCCAGCAGCCAATCAATAGGGACAGCTATTCAAGAGACCCAGTACTTC; cdr3_length: 17; j_call: TRBJ2-5; d_call: TRBD1; v_call: TRBV7-6; clone_size: -
cdr3_aa: CASSQELPHRGGVWTYEQYF; cdr3_nt: TGCGCCAGCAGCCAAGAATTACCCCACAGAGGAGGGGTCTGGACCTACGAGCAGTACTTC; cdr3_length: 20; j_call: TRBJ2-7; d_call: -; v_call: TRBV4-3; clone_size: -
cdr3_aa: CASSYSRDDDEQYF; cdr3_nt: TGTGCCAGCAGTTACTCGAGGGATGACGACGAGCAGTACTTC; cdr3_length: 14; j_call: TRBJ2-7; d_call: -; v_call: TRBV6-5; clone_size: -
cdr3_aa: CASSPNREGRLTF; cdr3_nt: TGTGCCAGCAGCCCAAACAGGGAGGGACGGCTCACCTTC; cdr3_length: 13; j_call: TRBJ1-2; d_call: -; v_call: TRBV7-9; clone_size: -
cdr3_aa: CASSSGEPNRNQPQHF; cdr3_nt: TGTGCCAGTAGTAGTGGAGAACCGAACCGCAATCAGCCCCAGCATTTT; cdr3_length: 16; j_call: TRBJ1-5; d_call: -; v_call: TRBV19; clone_size: -
cdr3_aa: CASSLDGQYSGNTIYF; cdr3_nt: TGTGCCAGCAGCTTAGACGGACAGTACTCTGGAAACACCATATATTTT; cdr3_length: 16; j_call: TRBJ1-3; d_call: -; v_call: TRBV7-9; clone_size: -
cdr3_aa: CASFSTGGNEKLFF; cdr3_nt: TGTGCCAGCTTCAGCACAGGGGGAAATGAAAAACTGTTTTTT; cdr3_length: 14; j_call: TRBJ1-4; d_call: TRBD1; v_call: TRBV5-4; clone_size: -
cdr3_aa: CASSRNTGYEQYF; cdr3_nt: TGTGCCAGCAGCCGTAACACAGGCTACGAGCAGTACTTC; cdr3_length: 13; j_call: TRBJ2-7; d_call: -; v_call: TRBV7-2; clone_size: -
cdr3_aa: CASSPRGEKLFF; cdr3_nt: TGTGCCAGCAGCCCCCGGGGGGAAAAACTGTTTTTT; cdr3_length: 12; j_call: TRBJ1-4; d_call: -; v_call: TRBV3-1/TRBV3-2; clone_size: -
cdr3_aa: CASSQGSGSSYEQYF; cdr3_nt: TGCGCCAGCAGCCAAGGTAGCGGGAGCTCCTACGAGCAGTACTTC; cdr3_length: 15; j_call: TRBJ2-7; d_call: TRBD2; v_call: TRBV4-1; clone_size: -
cdr3_aa: CASSSSGRAEDTQYF; cdr3_nt: TGCGCCAGCAGCTCTAGCGGGAGGGCCGAAGATACGCAGTATTTT; cdr3_length: 15; j_call: TRBJ2-3; d_call: TRBD2; v_call: TRBV4-1; clone_size: -
cdr3_aa: CASSVPTGGAGNQPQHF; cdr3_nt: TGTGCCAGCAGTGTACCCACAGGGGGCGCCGGCAATCAGCCCCAGCATTTT; cdr3_length: 17; j_call: TRBJ1-5; d_call: TRBD1; v_call: TRBV6-2/TRBV6-3; clone_size: -
cdr3_aa: CSPAGGDTQYF; cdr3_nt: TGCAGTCCGGCGGGAGGAGATACGCAGTATTTT; cdr3_length: 11; j_call: TRBJ2-3; d_call: TRBD2; v_call: TRBV20-1; clone_size: -
cdr3_aa: CAISESGAPGTGELFF; cdr3_nt: TGTGCCATCAGTGAGTCTGGGGCCCCCGGAACCGGGGAGCTGTTTTTT; cdr3_length: 16; j_call: TRBJ2-2; d_call: -; v_call: TRBV10-3; clone_size: -
cdr3_aa: CASPQRLLLTGELFF; cdr3_nt: TGCGCCAGCCCCCAGCGGCTCCTACTCACCGGGGAGCTGTTTTTT; cdr3_length: 15; j_call: TRBJ2-2; d_call: -; v_call: TRBV23-1; clone_size: -
cdr3_aa: CASSQASGGEYNEQFF; cdr3_nt: TGCGCCAGCAGCCAAGCCTCGGGAGGGGAATACAATGAGCAGTTCTTC; cdr3_length: 16; j_call: TRBJ2-1; d_call: TRBD2; v_call: TRBV4-3; clone_size: -
cdr3_aa: CASSYGGLNTEAFF; cdr3_nt: TGTGCCAGCAGCTACGGGGGACTCAACACTGAAGCTTTCTTT; cdr3_length: 14; j_call: TRBJ1-1; d_call: -; v_call: TRBV27; clone_size: -
cdr3_aa: CASSPGTDNTEAFF; cdr3_nt: TGTGCCAGCTCACCGGGGACTGATAACACTGAAGCTTTCTTT; cdr3_length: 14; j_call: TRBJ1-1; d_call: -; v_call: TRBV18; clone_size: -
cdr3_aa: CASSLGVGLGTTYEQYF; cdr3_nt: TGTGCCAGCAGCTTGGGGGTGGGACTAGGCACGACCTACGAGCAGTACTTC; cdr3_length: 17; j_call: TRBJ2-7; d_call: TRBD2; v_call: TRBV7-8; clone_size: -
cdr3_aa: CASSQGGGKGYTF; cdr3_nt: TGCGCCAGCAGCCAAGGAGGGGGCAAGGGCTACACCTTC; cdr3_length: 13; j_call: TRBJ1-2; d_call: TRBD1; v_call: TRBV4-3; clone_size: -
cdr3_aa: CASSSWTSGSTDTQYF; cdr3_nt: TGTGCCAGCAGCTCCTGGACTAGCGGTAGCACAGATACGCAGTATTTT; cdr3_length: 16; j_call: TRBJ2-3; d_call: TRBD2; v_call: TRBV11-3; clone_size: -
cdr3_aa: CASSHSAGGNEQFF; cdr3_nt: TGTGCCAGCAGCCATTCGGCGGGGGGCAATGAGCAGTTCTTC; cdr3_length: 14; j_call: TRBJ2-1; d_call: TRBD2; v_call: TRBV3-1/TRBV3-2; clone_size: -
cdr3_aa: CASSLKGGGYGYTF; cdr3_nt: TGTGCCAGCAGCTTAAAAGGGGGCGGCTATGGCTACACCTTC; cdr3_length: 14; j_call: TRBJ1-2; d_call: TRBD1; v_call: TRBV11-3; clone_size: -
cdr3_aa: CAIRTGLNYGYTF; cdr3_nt: TGTGCCATCCGGACAGGGCTTAACTATGGCTACACCTTC; cdr3_length: 13; j_call: TRBJ1-2; d_call: TRBD1; v_call: TRBV7-9; clone_size: -
cdr3_aa: CATSLAGQETQYF; cdr3_nt: TGCGCCACCTCACTAGCGGGACAAGAGACCCAGTACTTC; cdr3_length: 13; j_call: TRBJ2-5; d_call: TRBD2; v_call: TRBV10-2; clone_size: -
cdr3_aa: CASSVGQGVGYEQYF; cdr3_nt: TGTGCCAGCAGCGTAGGACAGGGGGTAGGCTACGAGCAGTACTTC; cdr3_length: 15; j_call: TRBJ2-7; d_call: TRBD1; v_call: TRBV9; clone_size: few
cdr3_aa: CASSDLTSGRAETQYF; cdr3_nt: TGTGCCAGCAGCGACCTGACTAGCGGGAGGGCCGAGACCCAGTACTTC; cdr3_length: 16; j_call: TRBJ2-5; d_call: TRBD2; v_call: TRBV7-2; clone_size: -
cdr3_aa: CASSKGQGNNSPLHF; cdr3_nt: TGTGCCAGCAGCAAAGGACAGGGAAATAATTCACCCCTCCACTTT; cdr3_length: 15; j_call: TRBJ1-6; d_call: -; v_call: TRBV21-1; clone_size: -
cdr3_aa: CATTGQKNTEAFF; cdr3_nt: TGTGCCACCACCGGACAGAAGAACACTGAAGCTTTCTTT; cdr3_length: 13; j_call: TRBJ1-1; d_call: -; v_call: TRBV24-1; clone_size: -
cdr3_aa: CASSLDPSGYEQYF; cdr3_nt: TGTGCCAGCAGCTTAGATCCTAGCGGGTACGAGCAGTACTTC; cdr3_length: 14; j_call: TRBJ2-7; d_call: TRBD2; v_call: TRBV7-2; clone_size: -
cdr3_aa: CASSLGTSREQFF; cdr3_nt: TGTGCCAGCAGCTTAGGTACTTCCCGGGAGCAGTTCTTC; cdr3_length: 13; j_call: TRBJ2-1; d_call: -; v_call: TRBV7-2; clone_size: -
cdr3_aa: CASSERRLAIRDNEQFF; cdr3_nt: TGCGCCAGCAGTGAACGGCGACTAGCAATAAGGGACAATGAGCAGTTCTTC; cdr3_length: 17; j_call: TRBJ2-1; d_call: TRBD2; v_call: TRBV10-1; clone_size: -
cdr3_aa: CASSYHGQSGNTIYF; cdr3_nt: TGTGCCAGCAGTTACCACGGACAGTCTGGAAACACCATATATTTT; cdr3_length: 15; j_call: TRBJ1-3; d_call: -; v_call: TRBV6-2/TRBV6-3; clone_size: few
cdr3_aa: CSVREGQVGYTF; cdr3_nt: TGCAGCGTGCGAGAGGGACAGGTGGGCTACACCTTC; cdr3_length: 12; j_call: TRBJ1-2; d_call: TRBD1; v_call: TRBV29-1; clone_size: -
cdr3_aa: CATSDRGLAGGQGSTDTQYF; cdr3_nt: TGTGCCACCAGTGACAGGGGACTAGCGGGAGGGCAAGGGAGCACAGATACGCAGTATTTT; cdr3_length: 20; j_call: TRBJ2-3; d_call: TRBD2; v_call: TRBV24-1; clone_size: -
cdr3_aa: CASSPSLVSNQPQHF; cdr3_nt: TGTGCCAGCAGCCCGAGCTTGGTCAGCAATCAGCCCCAGCATTTT; cdr3_length: 15; j_call: TRBJ1-5; d_call: -; v_call: TRBV4-2; clone_size: few
cdr3_aa: CASSFVSGSYDTQYF; cdr3_nt: TGCGCCAGCAGCTTCGTTAGCGGGAGCTATGATACGCAGTATTTT; cdr3_length: 15; j_call: TRBJ2-3; d_call: TRBD2; v_call: TRBV5-1; clone_size: -
cdr3_aa: CASSLALAGTEAFF; cdr3_nt: TGTGCCAGCAGCTTAGCTTTGGCTGGCACTGAAGCTTTCTTT; cdr3_length: 14; j_call: TRBJ1-1; d_call: -; v_call: TRBV7-9; clone_size: -
cdr3_aa: CASSLPIQGLLRDTQYF; cdr3_nt: TGTGCCAGCAGCCTACCCATCCAGGGACTTCTTAGGGATACGCAGTATTTT; cdr3_length: 17; j_call: TRBJ2-3; d_call: -; v_call: TRBV7-9; clone_size: -
cdr3_aa: CASSLGTGGGPQHF; cdr3_nt: TGTGCCAGCAGTTTAGGGACAGGGGGCGGACCCCAGCATTTT; cdr3_length: 14; j_call: TRBJ1-5; d_call: TRBD1; v_call: TRBV28; clone_size: -
cdr3_aa: CASSEYRGYTF; cdr3_nt: TGTGCCAGCAGTGAATACAGGGGATACACCTTC; cdr3_length: 11; j_call: TRBJ1-2; d_call: TRBD1; v_call: TRBV12-3/TRBV12-4; clone_size: -
cdr3_aa: CASSDRTSTYEQFF; cdr3_nt: TGTGCCAGCAGTGATAGGACTAGCACCTATGAGCAGTTCTTC; cdr3_length: 14; j_call: TRBJ2-1; d_call: TRBD2; v_call: TRBV2; clone_size: -